Below are 21 T cell receptor beta chains sequenced from a single sample in a study of T cell changes during pregnancy in multiple sclerosis. Using immunoSEQ multiplex PCR, the repertoire was profiled, and TCRdb retains in-frame clones only, with some absent. This sample has some 110,000 clones, with 80% to 95% found just once. Sample: peripheral blood, taken after pregnancy. The receptors originated from a female donor with multiple sclerosis, enrolled in a pregnancy study.

CDR3 sequence: CASSVTQRGDTQYF. For the CDR3, the DNA is TGTGCCAGCAGCGTCACTCAGAGGGGGGATACGCAGTATTTT. V and J are TRBV9 and TRBJ2-3; a weak D match, TRBD1 (6 bases). Germline V gives CDR1 SGDLS, CDR2 YYNGEE. The V and J ends lost 2 bases and 6 bases respectively, with 13 bases between them. The CDR3 spans 14 residues.

Written as DNA, the CDR3 is TGCGCCAGCGGGACAGGGGGCGGTGAAGCTTTCTTT. It codes for CASGTGGGEAFF. J is TRBJ1-1 and V is TRBV5-1; 12 bases align to TRBD1. The CDR3 length is 12 residues. V gave up 7 bases and J gave up 7 bases; unmatched junction bases: 2. CDR1 SGHRS and CDR2 YFSETQ come from the germline V gene. The whole variable domain, filled in from reference TRBV5-1 and TRBJ1-1, reads KAGVTQTPRYLIKTRGQQVTLSCSPISGHRSVSWYQQTPGQGLQFLFEYFSETQRNKGNFPGRFSGRQFSNSRSEMNVSTLELGDSALYLCASGTGGGEAFFGQGTRLTVV.

The J gene is TRBJ1-4, the V gene TRBV30, with 12 bases lining up with TRBD1. Looked up from germline, CDR1 is GTSNPN and CDR2 is SVGIG (reference sequence). The CDR3 contains 17 residues. With V trimmed by 5 bases and J by 3 bases, 10 bases remained unmatched. CDR3 residues: CAWRYRDRGRANEKLFF. The CDR3 DNA follows: TGTGCCTGGCGCTACCGGGACAGGGGGCGAGCTAATGAAAAACTGTTTTTT.

CDR3 nucleotide sequence: TGTGCCAGCAGTGAAGCGCGGGGGGCGGGATTATACGAGCAGTACTTC. Its translation: CASSEARGAGLYEQYF. The V gene is TRBV6-1, the J gene TRBJ2-7; 8 bases are shared with TRBD2. Losses at the gene ends were 0 bases for V and 4 bases for J; bases not matched to a gene: 8. The CDR3 has 16 residues. Germline V gene lookup returns CDR1 MNHNS and CDR2 SASEGT.

DNA of the CDR3: TGTGCCAGCAGTTACTCGAAGTCAGGGGATAACTATGGCTACACCTTC. Protein: CASSYSKSGDNYGYTF. The chain recombines TRBV6-6 with TRBJ1-2, with D perhaps matching TRBD1 (6 bases). Looked up from germline, CDR1 is MNHNY and CDR2 is SVGAGI (reference sequence). V lost 0 bases and J 1 base, leaving 12 bases between the germline ends. This CDR3 is built from 16 residues.

The V and J genes are TRBV30 and TRBJ2-1, with 7 bases matching TRBD2. J lost 9 bases, V lost 4 bases, and 3 bases had no gene match. Germline V gives CDR1 GTSNPN, CDR2 SVGIG (reference sequence). CDR3 length equals 11 residues. For the CDR3, the DNA is TGTGCCTGGACCTCTAGCGGTGAGCAGTTCTTC. Residues: CAWTSSGEQFF.

This rearrangement joins TRBV5-6 to TRBJ1-1, with TRBD1 matching over 7 bases. V shed 6 bases, J shed 2 bases, and the junction held 10 bases outside the gene matches. CDR1 is SGHDT and CDR2 is YYEEEE in the germline V gene. The length of the CDR3 is 15 residues. DNA for the CDR3: TGTGCCAGCAACCCTGGAGACAGGGATAACACTGAAGCTTTCTTT. This translates into CASNPGDRDNTEAFF.

The V and J genes are TRBV5-1 and TRBJ2-7, with 15 bases fitting TRBD2. Germline CDR1 reads SGHRS; CDR2 reads YFSETQ. Trimming took 3 bases from V and 1 from J; bases not matched to a gene: 5. The CDR3 extends over 17 amino acids. The CDR3 region has the DNA TGCGCCAGCAGCTCGGGACTAGCGGGGGGCACGTCCTACGAGCAGTACTTC. Encoded protein: CASSSGLAGGTSYEQYF.

This clone was counted a single time. The chain's CDR3 is CASRRDRGPSGANVLTF. The CDR3 DNA sequence: TGTGCCAGCAGGAGGGACAGGGGGCCCTCTGGGGCCAACGTCCTGACTTTC. The V gene is TRBV2, the J gene TRBJ2-6; TRBD1 matches 12 bases. The CDR3 runs to 17 residues. CDR1 is SNHLY, CDR2 FYNNEI, per germline. With 6 bases clipped from V and 0 bases from J, the junction kept 3 bases outside the gene matches.

The genes are TRBV6-1 and TRBJ2-3; 12 bases fit TRBD2. J gave up 2 bases and V 3 bases, and 3 bases lay outside the gene matches. Per germline, CDR1 MNHNS and CDR2 SASEGT. CDR3 size: 16 residues. In nucleotides, the CDR3 is TGTGCCAGCAGTGAGGGACTAGCGGGTCCCACAGATACGCAGTATTTT. It encodes CASSEGLAGPTDTQYF.

This clone was seen only once. The CDR3 loop reads CASREDRGNQPQHF. For the CDR3, the DNA is TGTGCCAGCAGGGAAGACAGGGGCAATCAGCCCCAGCATTTT. The chain recombines TRBV27 with TRBJ1-5; 7 positions match TRBD1. The CDR3 has 14 amino acids. The germline V gene encodes CDR1 MNHEY and CDR2 SMNVEV (reference sequence). V lost 6 bases, J lost 2 bases, and 4 bases stayed unmatched.

The chain uses TRBV9 and TRBJ2-2; D remains unclear. Germline V gene lookup returns CDR1 SGDLS and CDR2 YYNGEE. This CDR3 contains 13 residues. V was clipped by 0 bases and J by 8 bases, with 8 bases between them. CDR3 loop: CASSVVTGGELFF. As DNA, the CDR3 is TGTGCCAGCAGCGTAGTAACCGGGGGGGAGCTGTTTTTT.

V gene TRBV6-1 combines with J gene TRBJ1-2; 8 nucleotides match TRBD1. The CDR3 totals 14 residues. Trimming cost V 3 bases and J 8 bases; bases outside gene matches: 8. Germline lookup yields CDR1 MNHNS and CDR2 SASEGT. The CDR3 here is CASSDGQGWSGYTF. Written as DNA, the CDR3 is TGTGCCAGCAGTGACGGACAGGGTTGGAGCGGCTACACCTTC.

This clone was seen only once. The V and J genes are TRBV28 and TRBJ1-2, with D maybe TRBD1 (6 bases). CDR1 MDHEN and CDR2 SYDVKM come from the germline V gene. V was pared by 7 bases and J by 7 bases, with 19 bases between. The CDR3 is 14 amino acids. The CDR3 DNA follows: TGTGCCAGCATGCGGGGGGCGGGTCTGGGTGGCTACACCTTC. Translating gives CASMRGAGLGGYTF.

This clone came up once. The chain has TRBV30 and TRBJ1-3; 7 bases fit TRBD1. Germline-derived CDR1 and CDR2 are GTSNPN and SVGIG (reference sequence). V lost 4 bases and J lost 0; bases outside the gene matches: 3. This CDR3 is 14 amino acids long. The chain's CDR3 is CAWKGQPSGNTIYF. Here the CDR3 DNA reads TGTGCCTGGAAGGGACAGCCCTCTGGAAACACCATATATTTT.

In this sample, this clone turned up a few times. The chain links TRBV10-2 to TRBJ2-2, with D maybe TRBD1 (6 bases). The V and J ends lost 7 bases and 2 bases respectively, with 11 bases between them. Per the germline V gene, CDR1 is WSHSY and CDR2 is SAAADI. CDR3 length equals 14 residues. In nucleotides, the CDR3 is TGCGCCAGCACCGGGACATATAACACCGGGGAGCTGTTTTTT. This translates into CASTGTYNTGELFF.

The chain recombines TRBV9 with TRBJ1-1, with TRBD1 matching over 7 bases. Germline V CDR1 and CDR2: SGDLS, YYNGEE. The CDR3 length is 14 residues. J was trimmed by 1 base and V by 4 bases; bases with no gene match: 4. The CDR3, as DNA: TGTGCCAGCAGCAGCCGGGACAGGAACACTGAAGCTTTCTTT. Encoded protein: CASSSRDRNTEAFF.

The chain uses TRBV7-2 and TRBJ1-2, with TRBD1 matching over 10 bases. CDR3 size: 14 residues. Trimming removed 6 bases from V and 6 bases from J; junction bases left unmatched: 7. Germline-derived CDR1 and CDR2 are SGHTA and FQGNSA. The CDR3 spells CASRTGTGDDGYTF. CDR3 DNA sequence: TGTGCCAGCAGGACCGGGACAGGGGACGATGGCTACACCTTC.

The rearrangement links TRBV13 to TRBJ2-3, with 8 bases that match TRBD2. This CDR3 has 14 amino acids. V dropped 5 bases and J dropped 4; count of bases not matched to a gene: 5. Germline loops: CDR1 PRHDT, CDR2 FYEKMQ (reference sequence). The CDR3 nucleotides are TGTGCCAGCAGCCTCGGACTAGCAGCAGATACGCAGTATTTT. Translation gives CASSLGLAADTQYF.

The chain couples TRBV2 to TRBJ2-1; no clear D gene. This CDR3 has 14 residues. From germline, CDR1 is SNHLY and CDR2 FYNNEI. The ends were cut back, 3 bases at V and 0 bases at J, with 6 bases in the middle. This CDR3 is CASSELSSYNEQFF. In DNA form, the CDR3 reads TGTGCCAGCAGTGAGCTGAGCTCCTACAATGAGCAGTTCTTC.

The chain couples TRBV9 to TRBJ2-7, with 11 bases identical to TRBD2. The CDR3 extends over 15 amino acids. The V gene end was trimmed by 4 bases and the J gene end by 4 bases; junction bases not matched to a gene: 7. CDR1 is SGDLS and CDR2 is YYNGEE in the germline V gene. The CDR3 reads CASSLLAGGLYEQYF. CDR3 DNA: TGTGCCAGCAGCCTATTAGCGGGGGGGCTGTACGAGCAGTACTTC.